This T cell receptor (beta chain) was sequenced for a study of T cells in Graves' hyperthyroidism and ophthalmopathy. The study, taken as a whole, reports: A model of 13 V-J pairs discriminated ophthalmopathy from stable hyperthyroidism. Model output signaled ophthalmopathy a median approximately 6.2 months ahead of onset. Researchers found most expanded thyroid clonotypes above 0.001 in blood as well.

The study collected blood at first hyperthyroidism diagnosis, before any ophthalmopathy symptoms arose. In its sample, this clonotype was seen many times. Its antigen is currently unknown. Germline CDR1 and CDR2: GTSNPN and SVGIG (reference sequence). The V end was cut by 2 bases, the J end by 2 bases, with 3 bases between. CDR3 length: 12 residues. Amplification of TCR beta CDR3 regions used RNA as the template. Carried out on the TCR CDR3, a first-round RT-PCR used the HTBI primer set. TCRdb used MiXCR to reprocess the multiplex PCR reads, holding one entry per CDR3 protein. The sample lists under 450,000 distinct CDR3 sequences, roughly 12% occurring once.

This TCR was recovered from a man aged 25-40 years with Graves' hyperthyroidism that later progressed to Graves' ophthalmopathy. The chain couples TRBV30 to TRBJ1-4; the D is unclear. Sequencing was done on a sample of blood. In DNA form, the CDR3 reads TGTGCCTGGAGTTTCACTAATGAAAAACTGTTTTTT. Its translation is CAWSFTNEKLFF. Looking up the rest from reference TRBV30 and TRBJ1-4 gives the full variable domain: SQTIHQWPATLVQPVGSPLSLECTVEGTSNPNLYWYRQAAGRGLQLLFYSVGIGQISSEVPQNLSASRPQDRQFILSSKKLLLSDSGFYLCAWSFTNEKLFFGSGTQLSVL.